This passage covers 24 T cell receptor beta chains from one sample sequenced in a study of blood T cell repertoires in COVID-19. Sequencing was performed with immunoSEQ multiplex PCR; in TCRdb, only in-frame clones are kept and a portion is missing. The table lists about 180,000 clones, around three quarters of them singletons. The sequenced sample was peripheral blood. The receptors here all came from a man in his 70s with active or convalescent COVID-19.

This clone was detected a few times. V is TRBV5-4 and J is TRBJ2-1; D might be TRBD2 (6 bases). V was cut by 5 bases and J by 6 bases, with 12 bases left in between. The germline CDR1 and CDR2 sequences are SGHNT and YYREEE (reference sequence). The CDR3 sequence is 13 residues long. CDR3 in amino acids: CASRIGTFNEQFF. CDR3 nucleotides: TGTGCCAGCAGAATCGGGACTTTCAATGAGCAGTTCTTC.

The chain combines TRBV2 with TRBJ2-5; D is perhaps TRBD2 (6 bases). CDR1 SNHLY and CDR2 FYNNEI come from the germline V gene. The CDR3 length is 14 residues. V dropped 1 base and J dropped 4 bases, with 10 bases sitting between them. CDR3 sequence reads: CASSEGGTLETQYF. In nucleotides, the CDR3 is TGTGCCAGCAGTGAAGGGGGGACTCTAGAGACCCAGTACTTC.

This rearrangement joins TRBV2 to TRBJ2-5, with 12 bases that match TRBD2. CDR3 size: 15 residues. Germline V gene data show CDR1 as SNHLY and CDR2 as FYNNEI. The V gene end was trimmed by 6 bases and the J gene end by 5 bases; junction bases not matched to a gene: 7. In nucleotides, the CDR3 is TGTGCCAGCAGGGAGCTAGCGGGGGGGACGGAGACCCAGTACTTC. Protein: CASRELAGGTETQYF.

The rearrangement uses TRBV7-2 and TRBJ2-2; 8 nucleotides match TRBD1. The germline V gene has CDR1 SGHTA and CDR2 FQGNSA. Trimming removed 6 bases from V and 9 bases from J; junction bases left unmatched: 15. This CDR3 region has 16 residues. In DNA, the CDR3 is TGTGCCAGCAGGCGGGGACAGGACCTGAGTTTGAGGGAGCTGTTTTTT. Translated: CASRRGQDLSLRELFF.

V and J are TRBV5-1 and TRBJ1-2, with TRBD1 identical over 9 bases. After removal of 2 bases from V and 6 bases from J, the junction contained 5 bases not matched to a gene. This CDR3 comprises 14 residues. From germline, CDR1 is SGHRS and CDR2 YFSETQ. CDR3 nucleotides: TGCGCCAGCAGCTTTGGGTGGGACAGGGATGGCTACACCTTC. Translating it yields CASSFGWDRDGYTF.

The genes are TRBV6-6 and TRBJ1-2; 8 bases are shared with TRBD1. This CDR3 comprises 14 residues. J lost 7 bases, V lost 6 bases, and 10 bases had no gene match. Germline values: CDR1 MNHNY, CDR2 SVGAGI (reference sequence). CDR3 DNA sequence: TGTGCCAGCAGCCCCGCGGACAGGGAGGGTGGCTACACCTTC. Its protein product is CASSPADREGGYTF.

This clone was counted only a few times. The V gene is TRBV6-2 or TRBV6-3, the J gene TRBJ1-1; TRBD1 agrees at 7 bases. The V and J ends lost 5 bases and 5 bases, in that order; junction bases with no gene match: 14. Germline V lookup: CDR1 MNHEY, CDR2 SVGEGT. This CDR3 spans 16 amino acids. Here the CDR3 reads CASSTLRGQGRTEAFF. The CDR3 DNA is TGTGCCAGCAGTACCCTGAGGGGGCAGGGAAGGACTGAAGCTTTCTTT.

This clone was recorded once. The chain has TRBV2 and TRBJ1-1; a weak D match, TRBD1 (5 bases). The V gene lost 7 bases and the J gene lost 5 bases, with 11 bases spanning the gap. Germline CDR1 SNHLY, CDR2 FYNNEI. The CDR3 covers 12 residues. The CDR3 nucleotides are TGTGCCAGCATGACGGACAAAACTGAAGCTTTCTTT. This gives the protein CASMTDKTEAFF.

The rearrangement uses TRBV9 and TRBJ2-5; 11 nucleotides match TRBD1. In germline, CDR1 is SGDLS, CDR2 YYNGEE. J gave up 5 bases and V 4 bases, and 7 bases lay outside the gene matches. The CDR3 covers 15 residues. CDR3 sequence (DNA): TGTGCCAGCAGCTTACGGACAGGGGGCGGGGAGACCCAGTACTTC. It yields the protein CASSLRTGGGETQYF.

V is TRBV7-7 and J is TRBJ1-5; no clear D gene. Per germline, CDR1 SSHAT and CDR2 FNYEAQ (reference sequence). The ends were cut back, 4 bases at V and 7 bases at J, with 17 bases in the middle. The CDR3 has 15 residues. The CDR3 nucleotides are TGTGCCAGCAGCTGTGGACTCTCCTGGGAGCAGCCCCAGCATTTT. Amino acid sequence: CASSCGLSWEQPQHF.

The V and J genes are TRBV5-1 and TRBJ2-1; 7 bases fit TRBD2. The V gene end was trimmed by 4 bases and the J gene end by 10 bases; junction bases not matched to a gene: 17. Germline loops: CDR1 SGHRS, CDR2 YFSETQ. CDR3 size: 16 residues. CDR3: CASSRGGAGVQEEQFF. The CDR3 DNA is TGCGCCAGCAGCCGAGGCGGGGCGGGAGTTCAAGAGGAGCAGTTCTTC. The variable domain in full, completed from reference TRBV5-1 and TRBJ2-1, reads KAGVTQTPRYLIKTRGQQVTLSCSPISGHRSVSWYQQTPGQGLQFLFEYFSETQRNKGNFPGRFSGRQFSNSRSEMNVSTLELGDSALYLCASSRGGAGVQEEQFFGPGTRLTVL.

The chain joins TRBV12-3 or TRBV12-4 to TRBJ2-5; a weak D match, TRBD2 (5 bases). CDR3 size: 12 residues. The V and J ends lost 5 bases and 7 bases respectively, with 11 bases between them. CDR3 amino acids: CASSPDEGTQYF. Written as DNA, the CDR3 is TGTGCCAGCAGTCCCGACGAGGGGACCCAGTACTTC.

This chain connects TRBV4-1 to TRBJ2-1; D call uncertain. The V end was cut by 4 bases, the J end by 4 bases, with 8 bases between. Germline loops: CDR1 MGHRA, CDR2 YSYEKL. This CDR3 is built from 13 residues. For the CDR3, the DNA is TGCGCCAGCAGCCCTTACGAGTACAATGAGCAGTTCTTC. It specifies CASSPYEYNEQFF.

V is TRBV11-3 and J is TRBJ2-3, with 7 bases identical to TRBD1. CDR3 length equals 16 residues. The V gene end was trimmed by 1 base and the J gene end by 0 bases; junction bases not matched to a gene: 4. Germline CDR1 is SGHNT and CDR2 is YENEEA. The CDR3 nucleotides are TGTGCCAGCAGCTTAGGTCTACAGGGGAGCACAGATACGCAGTATTTT. Its protein product is CASSLGLQGSTDTQYF.

The rearrangement joins TRBV4-2 to TRBJ2-5, with TRBD2 identical over 11 bases. Germline trimming cut 0 bases from V and 2 bases from J; bases unmatched to any gene: 17. Germline V lookup: CDR1 LGHNA, CDR2 YNFKEQ. This CDR3 is 21 amino acids long. CDR3: CASSQEARLAGLRGGQETQYF. The CDR3 coding sequence is TGTGCCAGCAGCCAAGAGGCCAGACTAGCGGGACTAAGGGGGGGACAAGAGACCCAGTACTTC.

The chain recombines TRBV18 with TRBJ2-1; 8 bases are a match to TRBD2. V was pared by 6 bases and J by 8 bases, with 9 bases of the junction left unmatched. The germline CDR1 and CDR2 sequences are KGHSH and LQKENI. The CDR3 loop spans 14 amino acids. This chain's CDR3 is CASSTGGPVDEQFF. CDR3 bases: TGTGCCAGCTCGACGGGAGGGCCGGTCGATGAGCAGTTCTTC.

This chain links TRBV21-1 with TRBJ2-5; no check of the table's D call, TRBD1, against the DNA was made. TRBV21-1 is a recognized pseudogene. The CDR3 consists of 16 residues. CDR3: CASSTSQTGPRETQYF. Here the CDR3 DNA reads TGTGCCAGCAGCACATCCCAGACAGGGCCCCGGGAGACCCAGTACTTC.

This clone has just a few counts. The V and J genes are TRBV18 and TRBJ1-1; 7 bases agree with TRBD1. This CDR3 spans 15 amino acids. V lost 8 bases to trimming and J lost 2 bases; unmatched junction nucleotides: 11. From germline, CDR1 is KGHSH and CDR2 LQKENI. In DNA form, the CDR3 reads TGTGCCAGCAACGCCAACCAGGGGGGAAACACTGAAGCTTTCTTT. Its translation: CASNANQGGNTEAFF.

Here the CDR3 reads CASSLGQGWYF. The CDR3 nucleotides are TGTGCCAGCAGTCTCGGACAGGGTTGGTATTTT. The chain carries TRBV12-3 or TRBV12-4 and TRBJ2-3; 8 nucleotides align to TRBD1. V shed 5 bases and J 14 bases; nucleotides not matched to a gene: 6. CDR3 size: 11 residues.

The chain combines TRBV6-6 with TRBJ1-1, with TRBD1 identical over 8 bases. The CDR3 sequence is 15 residues long. Germline loops: CDR1 MNHNY, CDR2 SVGAGI (reference sequence). V was pared by 0 bases and J by 10 bases, with 10 bases of the junction left unmatched. CDR3 loop: CASSYSATGGIGAFF. The CDR3 nucleotides read TGTGCCAGCAGTTACTCCGCAACAGGGGGGATTGGAGCTTTCTTT.

The chain couples TRBV5-4 to TRBJ2-7, with 8 bases fitting TRBD1. CDR1 is SGHNT, CDR2 YYREEE, per germline (reference sequence). The CDR3 runs to 14 residues. The V segment lost 4 bases and the J segment 5 bases; nucleotides outside the gene matches: 8. CDR3: CASSHQTGANEQYF. As DNA, the CDR3 is TGTGCCAGCAGCCATCAGACAGGGGCCAACGAGCAGTACTTC.

The V gene is TRBV5-4, the J gene TRBJ2-1; the match to TRBD1 covers 9 bases. The CDR3 consists of 15 residues. Germline V gene lookup returns CDR1 SGHNT and CDR2 YYREEE (reference sequence). V was clipped by 4 bases and J by 7 bases; unmatched bases: 9. The CDR3 region has the DNA TGTGCCAGCAGCCCATCCGGGACAGGGACGAATGAGCAGTTCTTC. Its protein product is CASSPSGTGTNEQFF.

V usage is TRBV2 and J usage is TRBJ2-3; possible D gene TRBD1, 6 bases. V gave up 6 bases and J gave up 4 bases, with 17 bases separating them. The germline V gene encodes CDR1 SNHLY and CDR2 FYNNEI. The CDR3 length is 15 residues. CDR3 amino acids: CASSQRGSTPDTQYF. The DNA of the CDR3 is TGTGCCAGCAGCCAGAGGGGGTCTACTCCAGATACGCAGTATTTT. Full variable domain (remainder filled in from reference TRBV2 and TRBJ2-3): EPEVTQTPSHQVTQMGQEVILRCVPISNHLYFYWYRQILGQKVEFLVSFYNNEISEKSEIFDDQFSVERPDGSNFTLKIRSTKLEDSAMYFCASSQRGSTPDTQYFGPGTRLTVL.

The rearrangement uses TRBV5-1 and TRBJ2-3; TRBD2 is a possible D gene (6 bases). Germline CDR1 SGHRS, CDR2 YFSETQ. The CDR3 contains 17 residues. V was pared by 3 bases and J by 3 bases, with 20 bases between. The CDR3 DNA reads TGCGCCAGCAGCTCGGTTTCCCGGGGAGGCAGGACAGATACGCAGTATTTT. Protein product: CASSSVSRGGRTDTQYF.